These 20 T cell receptor beta chains came from one sample sequenced in a study of blood T cells in healthy people across ages (dated by TCRdb to the mid-2010s). Libraries were prepared through 5' RACE. Sequencing relied on an Illumina HiSeq 2500. A second PCR of roughly 6 to 11 cycles was run with a J-beta primer mix and a sample-barcoded 5' primer. Clones were called with MiXCR by TCRdb after fastp trimmed the public reads at Q25, and only in-frame beta chains were retained. Entries that share a CDR3 protein sequence are merged under the most common genes and DNA. This sample lists over a million distinct CDR3 sequences; approximately 42% were detected once. The ten largest clones add up to 7.9% of the sample. The sequenced sample was blood. Every receptor here comes from a woman between 18 and 29 years old in good health.

This clonotype was seen more than once but under ten times. CDR3 nucleotides: TGTGCCAGCAGCTTAGGAGTAGCGGGGGGGCCAAGGGATGAGCAGTTCTTC. It yields the protein CASSLGVAGGPRDEQFF. The chain couples TRBV7-2 to TRBJ2-1, with 11 bases that match TRBD2. The V segment lost 1 base and the J segment 8 bases; nucleotides outside the gene matches: 10. Germline CDR1 SGHTA, CDR2 FQGNSA. The CDR3 runs to 17 residues.

This clonotype has just a few counts. This chain joins TRBV10-3 and TRBJ1-2, with D maybe TRBD1 (6 bases). The CDR3 spans 16 residues. CDR1 and CDR2 (germline): ENHRY, SYGVKD. V was clipped by 0 bases and J by 8 bases, with 19 bases between them. CDR3 loop: CAISESKIRTGRGYTF. The CDR3 DNA is TGTGCCATCAGTGAGTCGAAGATAAGAACAGGGAGGGGCTACACCTTC.

In this sample, this clonotype turned up a few times. The chain couples TRBV18 to TRBJ2-7; the D gene is possibly TRBD2 (5 bases). CDR3 size: 12 residues. Trimming removed 6 bases from V and 7 bases from J, with 13 bases in between. The germline CDR1 and CDR2 sequences are KGHSH and LQKENI. CDR3 sequence (DNA): TGTGCCAGCTCGCGACTCACGGGAGAGCAGTACTTC. As protein: CASSRLTGEQYF.

With regard to this clonotype: Relative to the germline gene, one junction end is altered; a read error may explain this. The V call is TRBV5-1, the J call TRBJ2-3, with 7 positions matching TRBD2. Germline V gene sequence: CDR1 SGHRS, CDR2 YFSETQ. The CDR3 totals 15 residues. The CDR3 here is CASRTGTTSTDMQYF. The CDR3 DNA reads TGCGCCAGCAGAACCGGGACTACTAGCACAGATATGCAGTATTTT.

The sample holds a few counts of this clonotype. The gene calls are TRBV4-1 and TRBJ2-5; TRBD2 is a possible D gene (6 bases). V was trimmed by 3 bases and J by 0 bases, leaving 8 bases between them. The CDR3 length is 14 residues. CDR1 and CDR2 from the germline V gene are MGHRA and YSYEKL. CDR3 nucleotides: TGCGCCAGCAGCCACCGGGAGTACCAAGAGACCCAGTACTTC. Protein sequence: CASSHREYQETQYF.

This clonotype was counted a few times. The genes are TRBV27 and TRBJ2-6; D remains unclear. V was pared by 6 bases and J by 4 bases, with 13 bases between. From germline, CDR1 is MNHEY and CDR2 SMNVEV (reference sequence). CDR3 length: 15 residues. This CDR3 reads CASSLSSGGANVLTF. As DNA, the CDR3 is TGTGCCAGCAGCCTCTCCTCAGGAGGGGCCAACGTCCTGACTTTC.

The rearrangement joins TRBV7-2 to TRBJ2-7; a possible D gene is TRBD2 (5 bases). The V gene lost 5 bases and the J gene lost 6 bases, with 20 bases spanning the gap. Germline CDR1 is SGHTA and CDR2 is FQGNSA. The CDR3 sequence is 15 residues long. The CDR3, as DNA: TGTGCCAGCAGCCCCACGGGCGCGGGTCCGGGCGAGCAGTACTTC. Its protein product is CASSPTGAGPGEQYF.

CDR3 in DNA: TGTGCCACCAGCAGCCTGGACGCAACGCGGGGCTACACCTTC. This gives the protein CATSSLDATRGYTF. The rearrangement links TRBV15 to TRBJ1-2; D uncertain. V dropped 3 bases and J dropped 8 bases, with 16 bases sitting between them. CDR3 length: 14 amino acids. Germline CDR1 LNHNV, CDR2 YYDKDF (reference sequence).

This clonotype showed up just once. The chain has TRBV5-1 and TRBJ2-1, with 14 bases matching TRBD2. CDR1 and CDR2 (germline): SGHRS, YFSETQ. This CDR3 is built from 16 residues. Unmatched junction bases numbered 6, after V lost 1 base and J lost 9 bases. CDR3 nucleotide sequence: TGCGCCAGCAGCTTGACCATAGGACTAGCGGGGGGTGAGCAGTTCTTC. This encodes CASSLTIGLAGGEQFF.

This clonotype appeared a few times. V is TRBV4-1 and J is TRBJ2-1; a possible D gene is TRBD2 (7 bases). Germline V gene data show CDR1 as MGHRA and CDR2 as YSYEKL. This CDR3 contains 15 residues. The V gene lost 4 bases and the J gene lost 2 bases, with 12 bases spanning the gap. CDR3 nucleotides: TGCGCCAGCAGCCTCGCGGGGGCCCCCTACAATGAGCAGTTCTTC. Translation: CASSLAGAPYNEQFF.

To note about this clonotype: The germline gene is not matched at one end of the junction; a read error may be the cause. The rearrangement uses TRBV28 and TRBJ2-1; TRBD2 is a possible D gene (7 bases). CDR1 is MDHEN and CDR2 is SYDVKM in the germline V gene. The CDR3 extends over 18 amino acids. The CDR3: CASTQPGGLTFSYKEQFF. For the CDR3, the DNA is TGTGCCAGCACTCAGCCGGGGGGCCTTACCTTCTCCTACAAGGAGCAGTTCTTC. Complete variable domain (other parts from reference TRBV28 and TRBJ2-1): DVKVTQSSRYLVKRTGEKVFLECVQDMDHENMFWYRQDPGLGLRLIYFSYDVKMKEKGDIPEGYSVSREKKERFSLILESASTNQTSMYLCASTQPGGLTFSYKEQFFGPGTRLTVL.

This chain connects TRBV15 to TRBJ2-4, with D unresolved. The better agreement between TRBJ2-7 and the DNA end casts doubt on the J call. The CDR3 spans 15 residues. Germline lookup yields CDR1 LNHNV and CDR2 YYDKDF (reference sequence). CDR3 sequence (DNA): TGTGCCACCAGCAGAGATCTGATGGGATCGAACGAGCAGTACTTC. This encodes CATSRDLMGSNEQYF.

This clonotype has more than one count but fewer than ten. The J gene is TRBJ2-1, the V gene TRBV20-1; 10 nucleotides align to TRBD2. The CDR3 loop spans 16 amino acids. V lost 6 bases and J lost 0; bases outside the gene matches: 8. CDR1 is DFQATT and CDR2 is SNEGSKA in the germline V gene (reference sequence). The CDR3 sequence: CSALSGGAISYNEQFF. CDR3 in DNA: TGCAGTGCCCTCAGCGGGGGGGCCATCTCCTACAATGAGCAGTTCTTC.

This clonotype has a handful of counts. The chain uses TRBV7-6 and TRBJ2-1; a weak D match, TRBD1 (5 bases). Germline V gives CDR1 SGHVS, CDR2 FNYEAQ. The V and J ends lost 6 bases and 2 bases respectively, with 14 bases between them. The CDR3 has 15 residues. The CDR3 sequence is CASRGRAAAYNEQFF. As DNA, the CDR3 is TGTGCCAGCAGAGGCAGGGCAGCAGCCTACAATGAGCAGTTCTTC.

This clonotype was observed once. The chain is built from TRBV6-5 and TRBJ2-6; 8 nucleotides line up with TRBD2. Germline loops: CDR1 MNHEY, CDR2 SVGAGI. The ends lost 2 bases at V and 0 bases at J; junction bases unmatched: 3. There are 17 residues in the CDR3. The CDR3 loop is CASSYSGGSSGANVLTF. CDR3 bases: TGTGCCAGCAGTTACAGCGGGGGTTCCTCTGGGGCCAACGTCCTGACTTTC.

This clonotype was counted only a few times. The chain uses TRBV29-1 and TRBJ2-3, with a possible D match to TRBD1 (6 bases). From germline, CDR1 is SQVTM and CDR2 ANQGSEA. Trimming left V 5 bases short and J 1 base short, with 22 bases between. The CDR3 has 17 residues. The CDR3 loop is CSVNMGNREIGTDTQYF. DNA of the CDR3: TGCAGCGTTAACATGGGGAACAGGGAGATCGGCACAGATACGCAGTATTTT.

This chain connects TRBV7-6 to TRBJ1-1, with TRBD1 as a possible D gene (6 bases). CDR1 SGHVS and CDR2 FNYEAQ come from the germline V gene. The ends were cut back, 5 bases at V and 1 base at J, with 14 bases in the middle. The CDR3 runs 15 residues. The CDR3 nucleotides are TGTGCCAGCAGCCTGGATGACAGGAGGAACACTGAAGCTTTCTTT. This translates into CASSLDDRRNTEAFF.

This clonotype was seen more than once but under ten times. V gene TRBV9 combines with J gene TRBJ2-1; D perhaps matches TRBD2 (5 bases). V shed 0 bases and J shed 0 bases, with 16 bases lying between them. The CDR3 runs 18 residues. CDR1 is SGDLS, CDR2 YYNGEE, per germline. The chain's CDR3 is CASSVGLAGVSSYNEQFF. CDR3 nucleotide sequence: TGTGCCAGCAGCGTAGGTCTAGCTGGGGTCAGCTCCTACAATGAGCAGTTCTTC.

The chain has TRBV7-9 and TRBJ2-7; 8 bases agree with TRBD1. V lost 7 bases, J lost 5 bases, and 13 bases stayed unmatched. The germline V gene has CDR1 SEHNR and CDR2 FQNEAQ (reference sequence). The CDR3 has 15 residues. The CDR3 protein is CASTQSRGRINEQYF. The DNA for the CDR3 is TGTGCCAGCACCCAATCCAGGGGGCGGATTAACGAGCAGTACTTC. The full variable domain, its missing parts supplied by reference TRBV7-9 and TRBJ2-7, is DTGVSQNPRHKITKRGQNVTFRCDPISEHNRLYWYRQTLGQGPEFLTYFQNEAQLEKSRLLSDRFSAERPKGSFSTLEIQRTEQGDSAMYLCASTQSRGRINEQYFGPGTRLTVT.

This clonotype was seen many times. The rearrangement links TRBV3-1 to TRBJ1-2; D is undetermined. This CDR3 region has 13 residues. Germline values: CDR1 LGHDT, CDR2 YNNKEL (reference sequence). The V gene lost 6 bases and the J gene lost 0 bases, with 8 bases spanning the gap. CDR3 nucleotide sequence: TGTGCCAGCAGACTCAGTACTAACTATGGCTACACCTTC. This gives the protein CASRLSTNYGYTF. Filled out from reference TRBV3-1 and TRBJ1-2, the complete variable domain reads DTAVSQTPKYLVTQMGNDKSIKCEQNLGHDTMYWYKQDSKKFLKIMFSYNNKELIINETVPNRFSPKSPDKAHLNLHINSLELGDSAVYFCASRLSTNYGYTFGSGTRLTVV.